This entry lists 5 T cell receptor beta chains sequenced from one sample in a study of CD8+ T cells in alopecia areata. The authors extracted RNA and reverse transcribed it into cDNA as the sequencing template. Sequencing was performed with immunoSEQ multiplex PCR; in TCRdb, only in-frame clones are kept and a portion is missing. The data show 65,000 to 75,000 clones, 29% seen once. Stated treatment: oral pan-JAK inhibitor, 5-10 mg twice daily. Material: CD8+ T cells sorted from blood, obtained at week 4, from a patient treated with tofacitinib. The receptors originated from a human donor with alopecia areata.

This clone has more than one count but fewer than ten. The J gene is TRBJ2-3, the V gene TRBV29-1; TRBD2 matches at 13 bases. Germline CDR1 and CDR2: SQVTM and ANQGSEA. The CDR3 is 17 amino acids. After removal of 7 bases from V and 0 bases from J, the junction contained 10 bases not matched to a gene. CDR3 sequence: CSGQGLAGEASTDTQYF. DNA for the CDR3: TGCAGCGGACAAGGACTAGCGGGAGAAGCTAGCACAGATACGCAGTATTTT.

The J gene is TRBJ1-1, the V gene TRBV13; the D is unclear. Germline values: CDR1 PRHDT, CDR2 FYEKMQ (reference sequence). The V gene lost 4 bases and the J gene lost 2 bases, with 5 bases spanning the gap. This CDR3 has 12 residues. The CDR3: CASSSSNTEAFF. CDR3 DNA: TGTGCCAGCAGCTCCTCTAACACTGAAGCTTTCTTT.

CDR3 sequence reads: CASSPGLNTGELFF. CDR3 nucleotide sequence: TGTGCCAGCAGCCCGGGACTGAACACCGGGGAGCTGTTTTTT. The chain joins TRBV7-9 to TRBJ2-2; a weak D match, TRBD2 (6 bases). Germline CDR1 SEHNR, CDR2 FQNEAQ (reference sequence). This CDR3 contains 14 residues. V dropped 5 bases and J dropped 1 base, with 8 bases sitting between them.

The rearrangement joins TRBV29-1 to TRBJ2-3; D unclear. Per germline, CDR1 SQVTM and CDR2 ANQGSEA. The CDR3 consists of 13 residues. Trimming took 1 base from V and 5 from J, leaving 10 bases between them. The CDR3 region has the DNA TGCAGCGTTGAAGGTGGCTACGGAGATACGCAGTATTTT. Its translation: CSVEGGYGDTQYF.

The chain combines TRBV29-1 with TRBJ1-2, with TRBD1 as a possible D gene (5 bases). Trimming took off 7 bases at V and 5 bases at J, with 11 bases between the two ends. The CDR3 covers 11 residues. Germline V gene sequence: CDR1 SQVTM, CDR2 ANQGSEA. The CDR3 spells CSALTDYGYTF. CDR3 DNA sequence: TGCAGCGCCTTGACAGATTATGGCTACACCTTC. Supplemented by reference TRBV29-1 and TRBJ1-2, the full variable domain reads SAVISQKPSRDICQRGTSLTIQCQVDSQVTMMFWYRQQPGQSLTLIATANQGSEATYESGFVIDKFPISRPNLTFSTLTVSNMSPEDSSIYLCSALTDYGYTFGSGTRLTVV.